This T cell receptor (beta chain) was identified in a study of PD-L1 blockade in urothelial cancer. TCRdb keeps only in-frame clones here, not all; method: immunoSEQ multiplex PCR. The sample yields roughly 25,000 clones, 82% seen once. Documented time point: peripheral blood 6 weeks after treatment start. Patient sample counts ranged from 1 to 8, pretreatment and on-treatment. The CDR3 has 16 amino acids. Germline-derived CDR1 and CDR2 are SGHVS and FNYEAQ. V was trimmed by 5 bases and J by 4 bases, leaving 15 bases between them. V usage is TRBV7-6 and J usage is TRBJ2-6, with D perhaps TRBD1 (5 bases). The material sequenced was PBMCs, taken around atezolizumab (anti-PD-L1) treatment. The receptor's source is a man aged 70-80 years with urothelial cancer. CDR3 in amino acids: CASSQGWGSGANVLTF. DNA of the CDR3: TGTGCCAGCAGCCAAGGGTGGGGCTCCGGGGCCAACGTCCTGACTTTC.